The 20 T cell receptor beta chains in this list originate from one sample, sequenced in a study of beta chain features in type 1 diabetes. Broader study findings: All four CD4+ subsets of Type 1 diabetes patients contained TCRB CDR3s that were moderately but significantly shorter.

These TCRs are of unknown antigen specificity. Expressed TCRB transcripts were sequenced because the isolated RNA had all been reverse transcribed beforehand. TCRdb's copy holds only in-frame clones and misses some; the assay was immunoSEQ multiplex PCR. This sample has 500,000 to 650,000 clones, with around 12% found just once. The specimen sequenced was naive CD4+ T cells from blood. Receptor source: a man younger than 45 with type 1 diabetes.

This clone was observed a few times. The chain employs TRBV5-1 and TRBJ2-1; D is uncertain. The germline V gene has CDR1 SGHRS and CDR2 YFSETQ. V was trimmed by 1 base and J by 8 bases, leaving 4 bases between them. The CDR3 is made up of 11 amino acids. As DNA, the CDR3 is TGCGCCAGCAGCTTGCTTGATGAGCAGTTCTTC. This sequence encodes CASSLLDEQFF.

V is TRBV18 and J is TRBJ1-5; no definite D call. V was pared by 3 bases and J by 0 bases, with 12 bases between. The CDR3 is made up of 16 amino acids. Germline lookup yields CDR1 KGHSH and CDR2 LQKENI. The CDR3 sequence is CASSPRELNSNQPQHF. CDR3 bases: TGTGCCAGCTCACCGAGGGAGCTCAATAGCAATCAGCCCCAGCATTTT. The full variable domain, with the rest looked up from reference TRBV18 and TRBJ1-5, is NAGVMQNPRHLVRRRGQEARLRCSPMKGHSHVYWYRQLPEEGLKFMVYLQKENIIDESGMPKERFSAEFPKEGPSILRIQQVVRGDSAAYFCASSPRELNSNQPQHFGDGTRLSIL.

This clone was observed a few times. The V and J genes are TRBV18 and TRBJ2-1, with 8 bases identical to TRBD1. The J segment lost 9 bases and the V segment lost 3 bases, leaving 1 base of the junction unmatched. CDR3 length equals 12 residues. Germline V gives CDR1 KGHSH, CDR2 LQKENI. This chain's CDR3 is CASSPTGVEQFF. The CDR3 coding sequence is TGTGCCAGCTCACCGACAGGGGTTGAGCAGTTCTTC.

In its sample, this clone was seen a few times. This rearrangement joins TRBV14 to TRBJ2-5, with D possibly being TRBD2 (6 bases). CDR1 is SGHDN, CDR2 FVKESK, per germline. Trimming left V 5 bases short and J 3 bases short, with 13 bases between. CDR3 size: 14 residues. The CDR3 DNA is TGTGCCAGCAGCTTGATAGCGGCTAAAGAGACCCAGTACTTC. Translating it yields CASSLIAAKETQYF.

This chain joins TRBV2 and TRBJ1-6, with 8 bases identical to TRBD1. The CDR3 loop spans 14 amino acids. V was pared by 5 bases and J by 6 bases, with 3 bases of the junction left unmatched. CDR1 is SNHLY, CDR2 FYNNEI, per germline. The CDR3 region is CASSWDRSNSPLHF. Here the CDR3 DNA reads TGTGCCAGCAGTTGGGACAGGAGTAATTCACCCCTCCACTTT.

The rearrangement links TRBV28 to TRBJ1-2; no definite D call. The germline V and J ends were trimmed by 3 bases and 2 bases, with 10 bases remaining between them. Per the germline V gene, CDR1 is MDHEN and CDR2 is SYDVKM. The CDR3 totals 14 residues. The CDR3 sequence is CASSLDVLNYGYTF. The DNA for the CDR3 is TGTGCCAGCAGTTTGGATGTCCTGAACTATGGCTACACCTTC.

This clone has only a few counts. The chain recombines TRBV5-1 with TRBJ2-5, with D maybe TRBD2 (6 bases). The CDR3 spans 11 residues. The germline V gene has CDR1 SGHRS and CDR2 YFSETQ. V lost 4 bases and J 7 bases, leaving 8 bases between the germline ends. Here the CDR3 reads CASSGTGTQYF. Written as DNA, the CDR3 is TGCGCCAGCAGCGGGACTGGGACCCAGTACTTC.

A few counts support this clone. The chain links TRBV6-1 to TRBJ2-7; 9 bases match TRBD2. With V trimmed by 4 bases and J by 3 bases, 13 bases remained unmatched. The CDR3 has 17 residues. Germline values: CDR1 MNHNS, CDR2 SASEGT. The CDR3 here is CASSGLESSGDYYEQYF. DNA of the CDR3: TGTGCCAGCAGTGGTTTGGAGTCTAGCGGGGATTACTACGAGCAGTACTTC.

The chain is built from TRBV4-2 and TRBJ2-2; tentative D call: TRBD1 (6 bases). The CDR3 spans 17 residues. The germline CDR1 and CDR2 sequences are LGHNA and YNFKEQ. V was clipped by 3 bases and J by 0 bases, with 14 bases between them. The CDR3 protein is CASSHPVQGSNTGELFF. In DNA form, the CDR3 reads TGTGCCAGCAGCCACCCCGTACAGGGTTCGAACACCGGGGAGCTGTTTTTT.

CDR3 sequence: CASTPRTDFYNEQFF. Written as DNA, the CDR3 is TGTGCCAGCACCCCGAGGACAGATTTTTACAATGAGCAGTTCTTC. The chain recombines TRBV6-6 with TRBJ2-1, with D maybe TRBD1 (6 bases). The CDR3 is 15 residues long. The germline V and J ends were trimmed by 7 bases and 4 bases, with 17 bases remaining between them. Germline V gene lookup returns CDR1 MNHNY and CDR2 SVGAGI (reference sequence).

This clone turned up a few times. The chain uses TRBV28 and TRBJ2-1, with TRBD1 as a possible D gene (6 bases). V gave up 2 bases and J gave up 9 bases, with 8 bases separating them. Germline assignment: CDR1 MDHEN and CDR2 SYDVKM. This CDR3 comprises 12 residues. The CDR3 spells CASSLQGSEQFF. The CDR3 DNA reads TGTGCCAGCAGTTTACAGGGGAGTGAGCAGTTCTTC.

CDR3 in amino acids: CASSPGGAGSTGELFF. In DNA, the CDR3 is TGCGCCAGCAGCCCAGGGGGCGCGGGAAGCACCGGGGAGCTGTTTTTT. This chain connects TRBV5-1 to TRBJ2-2; 8 positions agree with TRBD1. Looked up from germline, CDR1 is SGHRS and CDR2 is YFSETQ. The CDR3 spans 16 residues. Germline trimming cut 4 bases from V and 4 bases from J; bases unmatched to any gene: 9.

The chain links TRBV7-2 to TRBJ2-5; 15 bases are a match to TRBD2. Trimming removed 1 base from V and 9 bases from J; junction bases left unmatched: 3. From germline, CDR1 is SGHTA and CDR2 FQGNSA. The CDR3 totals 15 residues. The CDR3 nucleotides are TGTGCCAGCAGCTTAGGGACTAGCGGGGGGGACGCCCAGTACTTC. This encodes CASSLGTSGGDAQYF. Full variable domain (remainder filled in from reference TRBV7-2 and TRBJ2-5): GAGVSQSPSNKVTEKGKDVELRCDPISGHTALYWYRQSLGQGLEFLIYFQGNSAPDKSGLPSDRFSAERTGGSVSTLTIQRTQQEDSAVYLCASSLGTSGGDAQYFGPGTRLLVL.

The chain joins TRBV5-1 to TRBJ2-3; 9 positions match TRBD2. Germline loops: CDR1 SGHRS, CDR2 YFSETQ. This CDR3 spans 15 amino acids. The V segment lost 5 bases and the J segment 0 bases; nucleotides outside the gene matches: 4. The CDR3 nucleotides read TGCGCCAGCAGAAGCGGGGGGACTAGCACAGATACGCAGTATTTT. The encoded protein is CASRSGGTSTDTQYF.

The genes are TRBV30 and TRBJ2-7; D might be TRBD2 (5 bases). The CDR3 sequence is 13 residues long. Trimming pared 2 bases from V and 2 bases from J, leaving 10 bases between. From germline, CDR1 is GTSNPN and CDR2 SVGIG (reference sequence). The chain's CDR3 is CAWSPGFPYEQYF. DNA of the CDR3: TGTGCCTGGAGTCCGGGATTCCCCTACGAGCAGTACTTC.

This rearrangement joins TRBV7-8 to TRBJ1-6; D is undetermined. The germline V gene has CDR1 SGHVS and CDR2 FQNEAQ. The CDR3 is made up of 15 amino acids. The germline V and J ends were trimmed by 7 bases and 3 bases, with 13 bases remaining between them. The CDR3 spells CASTKGDVYNSPLHF. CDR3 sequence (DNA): TGTGCCAGCACCAAAGGTGACGTCTATAATTCACCCCTCCACTTT.

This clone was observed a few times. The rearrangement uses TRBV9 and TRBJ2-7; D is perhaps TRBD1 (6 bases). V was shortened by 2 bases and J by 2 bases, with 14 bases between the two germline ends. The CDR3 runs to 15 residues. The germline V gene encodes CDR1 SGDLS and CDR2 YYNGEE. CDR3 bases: TGTGCCAGCAGCGTCGGAGTCTCAGGGGCCTACGAGCAGTACTTC. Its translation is CASSVGVSGAYEQYF. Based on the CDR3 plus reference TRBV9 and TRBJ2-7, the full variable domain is DSGVTQTPKHLITATGQRVTLRCSPRSGDLSVYWYQQSLDQGLQFLIQYYNGEERAKGNILERFSAQQFPDLHSELNLSSLELGDSALYFCASSVGVSGAYEQYFGPGTRLTVT.

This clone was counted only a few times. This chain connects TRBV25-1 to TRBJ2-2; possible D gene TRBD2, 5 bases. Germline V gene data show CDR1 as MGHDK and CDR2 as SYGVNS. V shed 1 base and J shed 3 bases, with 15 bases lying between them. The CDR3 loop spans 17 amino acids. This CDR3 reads CASSESGGFGDTGELFF. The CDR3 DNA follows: TGTGCCAGCAGTGAATCCGGAGGATTTGGGGACACCGGGGAGCTGTTTTTT. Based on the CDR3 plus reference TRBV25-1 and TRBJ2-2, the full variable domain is EADIYQTPRYLVIGTGKKITLECSQTMGHDKMYWYQQDPGMELHLIHYSYGVNSTEKGDLSSESTVSRIRTEHFPLTLESARPSHTSQYLCASSESGGFGDTGELFFGEGSRLTVL.

The CDR3 nucleotides are TGTGCCAGCAGCACCGCCGGATCTTCGGTAGGGACCGGGGAGCTGTTTTTT. It specifies CASSTAGSSVGTGELFF. This chain links TRBV9 with TRBJ2-2; unclear D gene. Germline CDR1 and CDR2: SGDLS and YYNGEE. The CDR3 is 17 amino acids. V was shortened by 4 bases and J by 5 bases, with 21 bases between the two germline ends.

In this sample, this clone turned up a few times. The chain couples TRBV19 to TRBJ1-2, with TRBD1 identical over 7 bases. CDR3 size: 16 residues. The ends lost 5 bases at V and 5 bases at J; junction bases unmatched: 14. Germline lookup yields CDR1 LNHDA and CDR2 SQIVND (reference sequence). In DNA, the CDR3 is TGTGCCAGTAGTGTTTACACCGGGACAGTGACGTATGGCTACACCTTC. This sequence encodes CASSVYTGTVTYGYTF.